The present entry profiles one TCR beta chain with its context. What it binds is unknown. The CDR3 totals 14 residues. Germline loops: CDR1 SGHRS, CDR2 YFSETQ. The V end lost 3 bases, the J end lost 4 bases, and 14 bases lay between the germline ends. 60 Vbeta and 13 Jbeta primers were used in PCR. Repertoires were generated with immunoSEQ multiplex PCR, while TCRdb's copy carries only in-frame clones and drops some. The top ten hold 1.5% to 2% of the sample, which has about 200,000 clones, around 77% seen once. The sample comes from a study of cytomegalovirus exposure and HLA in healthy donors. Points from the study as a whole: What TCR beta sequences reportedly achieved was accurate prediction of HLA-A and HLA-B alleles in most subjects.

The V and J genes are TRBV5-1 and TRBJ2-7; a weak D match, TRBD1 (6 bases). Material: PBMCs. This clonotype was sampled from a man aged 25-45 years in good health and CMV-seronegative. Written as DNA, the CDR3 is TGCGCCAGCAGCTGGAAGGGACAAAGTTACGAGCAGTACTTC. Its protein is CASSWKGQSYEQYF.